This T cell receptor beta chain originates from a study of Ad26.COV2.S vaccination and SARS-CoV-2 variants. The treatment was: about 20 received Ad26.COV2.S at low or high dose, single or two shots; about 5 received placebo; per-sample allocation not given. Collection of the samples took place on day 63 after the first injection of vaccine or placebo. The protocol was immunoSEQ multiplex PCR, while the TCRdb copy is restricted to in-frame clones and leaves out a portion. Altogether 400,000 to 450,000 clones are present, about 93% being singletons, with the ten largest covering 10% to 15%. Per the germline V gene, CDR1 is MNHNY and CDR2 is SVGAGI (reference sequence). The V gene lost 7 bases and the J gene lost 4 bases, with 8 bases spanning the gap. The CDR3 has 11 amino acids.

Sequences were derived from peripheral blood, sampled in a trial of Ad26.COV2.S vaccine versus placebo. The receptor was derived from a person between 18 and 59 years old who received the Ad26.COV2.S COVID-19 vaccine or a placebo. The V and J genes are TRBV6-6 and TRBJ2-7; D uncertain. CDR3: CASTEGYEQYF. The CDR3 DNA follows: TGTGCCAGCACCGAAGGGTACGAGCAGTACTTC.